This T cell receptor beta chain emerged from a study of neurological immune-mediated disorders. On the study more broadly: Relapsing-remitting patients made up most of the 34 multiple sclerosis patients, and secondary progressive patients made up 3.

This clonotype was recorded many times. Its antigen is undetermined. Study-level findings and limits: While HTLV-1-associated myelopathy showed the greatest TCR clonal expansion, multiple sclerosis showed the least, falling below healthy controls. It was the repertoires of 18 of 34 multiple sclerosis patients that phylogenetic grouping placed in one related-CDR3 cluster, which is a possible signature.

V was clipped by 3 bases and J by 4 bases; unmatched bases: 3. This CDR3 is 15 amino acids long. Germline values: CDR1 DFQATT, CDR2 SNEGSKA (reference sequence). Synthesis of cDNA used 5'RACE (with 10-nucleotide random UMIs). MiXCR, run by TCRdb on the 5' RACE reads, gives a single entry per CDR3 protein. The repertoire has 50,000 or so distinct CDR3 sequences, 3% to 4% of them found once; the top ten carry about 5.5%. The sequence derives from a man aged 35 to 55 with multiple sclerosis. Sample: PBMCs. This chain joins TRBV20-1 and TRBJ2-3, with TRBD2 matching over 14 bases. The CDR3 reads CSASPGLAGADTQYF. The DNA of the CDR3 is TGCAGTGCTAGCCCGGGACTAGCGGGGGCAGATACGCAGTATTTT.